Shown below are 22 T cell receptor beta chains from a single sample sequenced in a study of blood T cell repertoires in COVID-19. Sequencing was performed with immunoSEQ multiplex PCR; in TCRdb, only in-frame clones are kept and a portion is missing. The sample records roughly 200,000 clones, 70% to 90% being singletons. Source material: peripheral blood. Receptors were obtained from a man aged 60-69 years with acute or convalescent COVID-19.

The V gene is TRBV2, the J gene TRBJ1-2; D is possibly TRBD1 (6 bases). Germline V gives CDR1 SNHLY, CDR2 FYNNEI. The V end lost 10 bases, the J end lost 4 bases, and 16 bases lay between the germline ends. This CDR3 contains 13 residues. CDR3 bases: TGTGCCACCAACAGGGCCCCCTCCTATGGCTACACCTTC. Translating gives CATNRAPSYGYTF.

This clone occurred once. The chain carries TRBV7-2 and TRBJ1-6; D is possibly TRBD1 (5 bases). The germline V gene encodes CDR1 SGHTA and CDR2 FQGNSA. V lost 2 bases and J 13 bases, leaving 18 bases between the germline ends. The CDR3 length is 15 residues. In DNA, the CDR3 is TGTGCCAGCAGCTTAAGGCGGGAGTTAGGGGCTCCCCTCCACTTT. This sequence encodes CASSLRRELGAPLHF.

The chain carries TRBV6-5 and TRBJ2-1, with D possibly TRBD1 on 5 matching bases. Trimming cost V 2 bases and J 1 base, with 12 bases left between them. The CDR3 length is 16 residues. Germline V gene data show CDR1 as MNHEY and CDR2 as SVGAGI. The CDR3: CASSYAPRGSYNEQFF. In DNA, the CDR3 is TGTGCCAGCAGTTACGCCCCAAGGGGTTCCTACAATGAGCAGTTCTTC.

The chain has TRBV18 and TRBJ2-7, with 11 bases aligning to TRBD2. The V gene end was trimmed by 5 bases and the J gene end by 2 bases; junction bases not matched to a gene: 2. The CDR3 extends over 14 amino acids. Germline loops: CDR1 KGHSH, CDR2 LQKENI. CDR3 residues: CASSATSGTYEQYF. Written as DNA, the CDR3 is TGTGCCAGCTCAGCGACTAGCGGGACCTACGAGCAGTACTTC.

The table lists this clone with a few counts. The chain uses TRBV19 and TRBJ2-7; D is ambiguous. Trimming took 11 bases from V and 7 from J, leaving 9 bases between them. CDR1 and CDR2 (germline): LNHDA, SQIVND (reference sequence). The CDR3 sequence is 9 residues long. CDR3 in DNA: TGTGCCGTACCGCGGGAGCAGTACTTC. Translated, it gives CAVPREQYF.

This chain links TRBV28 with TRBJ1-1; no clear D. CDR1 is MDHEN, CDR2 SYDVKM, per germline. V gave up 5 bases and J gave up 6 bases, with 13 bases separating them. This CDR3 comprises 13 residues. The CDR3 reads CASSQRLDSEAFF. Written as DNA, the CDR3 is TGTGCCAGCAGTCAGCGGTTGGACTCTGAAGCTTTCTTT.

The chain recombines TRBV14 with TRBJ2-7; no clear D. The ends were cut back, 5 bases at V and 4 bases at J, with 6 bases in the middle. The CDR3 contains 11 residues. CDR1 is SGHDN and CDR2 is FVKESK in the germline V gene. The CDR3 region is CASSSQYEQYF. The CDR3 region has the DNA TGTGCCAGCAGCTCCCAATACGAGCAGTACTTC.

The chain combines TRBV11-2 with TRBJ2-7; TRBD2 matches 11 bases. CDR3 length equals 15 residues. Per the germline V gene, CDR1 is SGHAT and CDR2 is FQNNGV. The V gene end was trimmed by 2 bases and the J gene end by 5 bases; junction bases not matched to a gene: 5. In nucleotides, the CDR3 is TGTGCCAGCAGCTTAAGACTAGCGGGAAAGGACGAGCAGTACTTC. Residues: CASSLRLAGKDEQYF.

V and J are TRBV2 and TRBJ1-2, with 7 bases lining up with TRBD1. The CDR3 spans 15 residues. Germline CDR1 is SNHLY and CDR2 is FYNNEI. Losses at the gene ends were 2 bases for V and 7 bases for J; bases not matched to a gene: 10. The CDR3 DNA sequence: TGTGCCAGCAGTGAAAGGGACAGTCCTCTGAGTGGCTACACCTTC. Its protein product is CASSERDSPLSGYTF. The full variable domain, in which reference TRBV2 and TRBJ1-2 provide the parts outside the CDR3, is EPEVTQTPSHQVTQMGQEVILRCVPISNHLYFYWYRQILGQKVEFLVSFYNNEISEKSEIFDDQFSVERPDGSNFTLKIRSTKLEDSAMYFCASSERDSPLSGYTFGSGTRLTVV.

The chain has TRBV6-4 and TRBJ2-6, with TRBD2 as a possible D gene (5 bases). The CDR3 length is 13 residues. The V end was cut by 0 bases, the J end by 13 bases, with 10 bases between. Germline V gene lookup returns CDR1 MRHNA and CDR2 SNTAGT. The CDR3 loop reads CASSDSNGLVLTF. The CDR3 bases are TGTGCCAGCAGTGACTCGAACGGACTTGTCCTGACTTTC.

The rearrangement uses TRBV29-1 and TRBJ2-2; D gene uncertain. The CDR3 loop spans 15 amino acids. V dropped 0 bases and J dropped 2 bases, with 10 bases sitting between them. The germline gives CDR1 SQVTM, CDR2 ANQGSEA. CDR3 sequence (DNA): TGCAGCGTTGAAGAATTAGGCGGTAACACCGGGGAGCTGTTTTTT. This gives the protein CSVEELGGNTGELFF.

CDR3 residues: CASSSPTGVRETQYF. The CDR3 coding sequence is TGTGCCAGCAGCTCCCCGACAGGGGTAAGAGAGACCCAGTACTTC. This chain joins TRBV7-9 and TRBJ2-5, with 8 bases matching TRBD1. CDR1 is SEHNR, CDR2 FQNEAQ, per germline (reference sequence). Trimming took 4 bases from V and 4 from J; bases not matched to a gene: 8. The CDR3 runs to 15 residues.

The chain employs TRBV7-9 and TRBJ1-4; D might be TRBD1 (5 bases). Germline CDR1 and CDR2: SEHNR and FQNEAQ (reference sequence). This CDR3 comprises 15 residues. With 0 bases removed from V and 8 bases from J, the gap between germline ends came to 13 bases. CDR3 coding DNA: TGTGCCAGCAGCTTAGCCCCGGGTAGGGGAGAAAAACTGTTTTTT. This codes for CASSLAPGRGEKLFF.

The rearrangement joins TRBV4-1 to TRBJ2-2; TRBD1 matches 7 bases. The CDR3 runs 17 residues. After removal of 1 base from V and 1 base from J, the junction contained 6 bases not matched to a gene. CDR1 is MGHRA and CDR2 is YSYEKL in the germline V gene. DNA of the CDR3: TGCGCCAGCAGCCAAGTCCCCGGGACAGTGAACACCGGGGAGCTGTTTTTT. This codes for CASSQVPGTVNTGELFF.

This chain joins TRBV15 and TRBJ2-1, with D perhaps matching TRBD2 (5 bases). CDR3 length: 14 residues. The V end was cut by 4 bases, the J end by 6 bases, with 13 bases between. Germline lookup yields CDR1 LNHNV and CDR2 YYDKDF (reference sequence). The CDR3 DNA sequence: TGTGCCACCAGCAACATGTTGGGAGTCAATGAGCAGTTCTTC. Translation gives CATSNMLGVNEQFF.

This clone was seen once. The chain is built from TRBV4-2 and TRBJ2-7; 8 bases align to TRBD1. Germline V CDR1 and CDR2: LGHNA, YNFKEQ. V was pared by 5 bases and J by 2 bases, with 11 bases of the junction left unmatched. CDR3 length equals 16 residues. The CDR3 loop is CASSASTGVSAYEQYF. The DNA of the CDR3 is TGTGCCAGCAGCGCCTCGACAGGGGTCTCCGCCTACGAGCAGTACTTC.

There are a few counts of this clone. This rearrangement joins TRBV19 to TRBJ1-6; TRBD1 aligns across 8 bases. Germline-derived CDR1 and CDR2 are LNHDA and SQIVND (reference sequence). This CDR3 is built from 14 residues. V shed 6 bases and J 9 bases; nucleotides not matched to a gene: 7. The CDR3 DNA reads TGTGCCAGTAGCAAGGACAGGGCGATTTCACCCCTCCACTTT. Its protein product is CASSKDRAISPLHF.

J is TRBJ1-2 and V is TRBV24-1; possible D gene TRBD1, 6 bases. The CDR3 has 14 amino acids. The V and J ends lost 3 bases and 2 bases respectively, with 9 bases between them. CDR1 is KGHDR and CDR2 is SFDVKD in the germline V gene. CDR3 loop: CATSDPGQNYGYTF. The CDR3 DNA follows: TGTGCCACCAGTGATCCCGGACAGAACTATGGCTACACCTTC.

This clone came up a few times. The chain joins TRBV7-2 to TRBJ1-1; tentatively, D is TRBD1 (6 bases). V shed 8 bases and J shed 14 bases, with 12 bases lying between them. Germline values: CDR1 SGHTA, CDR2 FQGNSA. This CDR3 has 9 residues. CDR3 loop: CASGTPSFF. The CDR3 DNA reads TGTGCCAGCGGGACACCAAGCTTCTTT. Together with reference TRBV7-2 and TRBJ1-1, the CDR3 gives the full variable domain: GAGVSQSPSNKVTEKGKDVELRCDPISGHTALYWYRQSLGQGLEFLIYFQGNSAPDKSGLPSDRFSAERTGGSVSTLTIQRTQQEDSAVYLCASGTPSFFGQGTRLTVV.

The chain has TRBV27 and TRBJ2-2, with D possibly TRBD2 on 5 matching bases. Trimming removed 2 bases from V and 5 bases from J, with 6 bases in between. Germline V gene data show CDR1 as MNHEY and CDR2 as SMNVEV (reference sequence). CDR3 size: 13 residues. CDR3 coding DNA: TGTGCCAGCAGTTTAGGGGAGACCGGGGAGCTGTTTTTT. Amino acid sequence: CASSLGETGELFF.

V usage is TRBV9 and J usage is TRBJ1-5, with 7 bases fitting TRBD1. The CDR3 has 15 residues. V lost 4 bases, J lost 3 bases, and 7 bases stayed unmatched. The germline gives CDR1 SGDLS, CDR2 YYNGEE. DNA for the CDR3: TGTGCCAGCAGCAGGGGGCAGGTGCTCAATCAGCCCCAGCATTTT. It encodes CASSRGQVLNQPQHF.

The V call is TRBV7-3, the J call TRBJ2-1; 9 bases map to TRBD1. Unmatched junction bases numbered 0, after V lost 0 bases and J lost 9 bases. The length of the CDR3 is 13 residues. Germline V gene data show CDR1 as SGHTA and CDR2 as FQGTGA. CDR3 protein: CASSLTDRGEQFF. As DNA, the CDR3 is TGTGCCAGCAGCTTAACGGACAGGGGTGAGCAGTTCTTC.